This T cell receptor (beta chain) comes out of a study of shared clonotypes between healthy human individuals. Findings and caveats of the study: Represented genetic and exposure-history diversity was restricted by having few donors.

Using immunoSEQ multiplex PCR, the repertoire was profiled, and TCRdb retains in-frame clones only, with some absent. The data show 600,000 to 750,000 clones, with around 70% seen just once and over 1.5% held by the top ten. Every donor was a Caucasian adult from Nashville, Tennessee. A word on this clone: The antigen is unknown.

The V end lost 7 bases, the J end lost 4 bases, and 10 bases lay between the germline ends. Germline CDR1 SQVTM, CDR2 ANQGSEA. The CDR3 is made up of 12 amino acids. V and J are TRBV29-1 and TRBJ1-4, with D maybe TRBD1 (5 bases). Sequences were obtained from memory CD4+ T cells sorted from blood. Subset in this sample: CD45RA-negative fraction. The TCR sequence derives from a woman aged 25-40 years in good health. Here the CDR3 DNA reads TGCAGCGCCGGGGCATATAATGAAAAACTGTTTTTT. It translates to CSAGAYNEKLFF.